The 20 T cell receptor beta chains below all came from one sample that was sequenced in a study of T cell responses to AZD1222 COVID-19 vaccine (dated by TCRdb to 2020 to 2022). The method behind the library was the immunoSEQ multiplex PCR assay. TCRdb's version of the immuneACCESS table is confined to in-frame rearrangements and falls short of the full clone set. An unresolved V gene accounts for under half of the shortfall where checked; the remainder is of unknown origin. The sample data list about 110,000 clones, and approximately 96% of these were observed just once. The leading ten clones occupy 2% to 2.5% of the sample. The meaning of the sample's time point label: baseline before first vaccination. The sample in question was peripheral blood, obtained on day 0 of AZD1222 vaccination. These receptors were obtained from an adult in good health.

The chain links TRBV19 to TRBJ2-2; 8 bases agree with TRBD2. The trim removed 5 bases at V and 7 bases at J, leaving 9 bases unmatched. This CDR3 contains 15 residues. Germline CDR1 and CDR2: LNHDA and SQIVND (reference sequence). The CDR3 DNA reads as TGTGCCAGTAGTCCAAGCGGGAGAATCGGCGGGGAGCTGTTTTTT. Translated: CASSPSGRIGGELFF.

The rearrangement uses TRBV19 and TRBJ1-5; weak D call: TRBD1 (5 bases). Trimming cost V 5 bases and J 1 base, with 15 bases left between them. Looked up from germline, CDR1 is LNHDA and CDR2 is SQIVND (reference sequence). This CDR3 is built from 16 residues. CDR3 residues: CASSWAGPGSNQPQHF. DNA for the CDR3: TGTGCCAGTAGTTGGGCGGGGCCGGGCAGCAATCAGCCCCAGCATTTT.

The chain joins TRBV11-3 to TRBJ2-2, with D perhaps matching TRBD1 or TRBD2 (5 bases each). The length of the CDR3 is 14 residues. CDR1 and CDR2 (germline): SGHNT, YENEEA. Between the trimmed V and J ends, which lost 3 bases and 6 bases, there was a span of 11 bases. The CDR3 here is CASSLRDHPGELFF. In nucleotides, the CDR3 is TGTGCCAGCAGCTTGAGGGACCATCCCGGGGAGCTGTTTTTT.

This clone has just one count. The V call is TRBV9, the J call TRBJ2-3, with D unclear. Trimming stripped 6 bases from V and 2 bases from J, with 10 bases between. This CDR3 comprises 13 residues. Germline V gives CDR1 SGDLS, CDR2 YYNGEE. The CDR3 nucleotides are TGTGCCAGCACGGGCAGTAACACAGATACGCAGTATTTT. The encoded protein is CASTGSNTDTQYF.

The V and J genes are TRBV19 and TRBJ2-7; TRBD2 is a possible D gene (6 bases). The CDR3 has 14 residues. CDR1 is LNHDA, CDR2 SQIVND, per germline (reference sequence). Trimming pared 7 bases from V and 3 bases from J, leaving 16 bases between. For the CDR3, the DNA is TGTGCCAGTACACCCACCGGGGGAATCTACGAGCAGTACTTC. Translating gives CASTPTGGIYEQYF.

As DNA, the CDR3 is TGTGCCACTACGAGACTAGCGGGGGGCGGTCCTGAGCAGTTCTTC. Its protein is CATTRLAGGGPEQFF. The J gene is TRBJ2-1, the V gene TRBV24-1; TRBD2 agrees at 13 bases. Trimming removed 10 bases from V and 9 bases from J; junction bases left unmatched: 11. CDR3 length: 15 residues. Germline loops: CDR1 KGHDR, CDR2 SFDVKD.

The CDR3, as DNA: TGCGCCAGCAGCCCCAGTACAGGGGCCTATGGCTACACCTTC. This codes for CASSPSTGAYGYTF. J is TRBJ1-2 and V is TRBV4-1; TRBD1 matches at 7 bases. The J segment lost 4 bases and the V segment lost 4 bases, leaving 6 bases of the junction unmatched. The CDR3 length is 14 residues. The germline gives CDR1 MGHRA, CDR2 YSYEKL.

The chain combines TRBV5-1 with TRBJ2-2; D perhaps matches TRBD1 (6 bases). In germline, CDR1 is SGHRS, CDR2 YFSETQ. This CDR3 spans 15 amino acids. V was shortened by 6 bases and J by 2 bases, with 14 bases between the two germline ends. This chain's CDR3 is CASTIGTHNTGELFF. The CDR3 region has the DNA TGCGCCAGCACCATTGGGACACATAACACCGGGGAGCTGTTTTTT.

The chain combines TRBV19 with TRBJ2-7, with 10 bases that match TRBD1. The V gene's germline CDR1 is LNHDA and CDR2 SQIVND (reference sequence). The CDR3 sequence is 14 residues long. The V and J ends lost 10 bases and 3 bases, in that order; junction bases with no gene match: 9. CDR3 region: CATQRTGGIYEQYF. DNA of the CDR3: TGTGCCACCCAAAGGACAGGGGGAATCTACGAGCAGTACTTC.

V and J are TRBV6-4 and TRBJ1-2; 8 nucleotides match TRBD1. Per germline, CDR1 MRHNA and CDR2 SNTAGT. CDR3 length: 16 residues. Germline trimming cut 6 bases from V and 1 base from J; bases unmatched to any gene: 10. The CDR3, as DNA: TGTGCCAGCAGCGAAACTGGGACAGGAGATAACTATGGCTACACCTTC. It yields the protein CASSETGTGDNYGYTF.

CDR3 residues: CASSLEGREHEKLFF. The CDR3 bases are TGCGCCAGCAGCTTGGAAGGAAGAGAGCATGAAAAACTGTTTTTT. The V call is TRBV5-1, the J call TRBJ1-4; D not certain. The CDR3 is 15 amino acids. V was shortened by 0 bases and J by 6 bases, with 12 bases between the two germline ends. CDR1 SGHRS and CDR2 YFSETQ come from the germline V gene.

The chain has TRBV5-1 and TRBJ2-1, with 7 bases identical to TRBD2. Germline CDR1 SGHRS, CDR2 YFSETQ. This CDR3 contains 15 residues. V was clipped by 3 bases and J by 0 bases; unmatched bases: 3. The CDR3 DNA sequence: TGCGCCAGCAGCTGGAGCGGGAACTCCTACAATGAGCAGTTCTTC. This sequence encodes CASSWSGNSYNEQFF.

V gene TRBV18 combines with J gene TRBJ2-7, with no clear D. CDR1 and CDR2 from the germline V gene are KGHSH and LQKENI. The CDR3 runs to 14 residues. V was pared by 6 bases and J by 0 bases, with 12 bases between. The CDR3 sequence is CASSQKGFSYEQYF. Here the CDR3 DNA reads TGTGCCAGCTCGCAAAAAGGGTTCTCCTACGAGCAGTACTTC.

The chain links TRBV7-6 to TRBJ2-1; 12 bases are a match to TRBD2. There are 16 residues in the CDR3. Losses at the gene ends were 4 bases for V and 7 bases for J; bases not matched to a gene: 8. The V gene's germline CDR1 is SGHVS and CDR2 FNYEAQ. The CDR3 nucleotides are TGTGCCAGCAGCTACGGACTAGCGGGGCGGGAAAATGAGCAGTTCTTC. It encodes CASSYGLAGRENEQFF.

The chain joins TRBV18 to TRBJ2-5; a possible D gene is TRBD2 (6 bases). There are 15 residues in the CDR3. V was shortened by 2 bases and J by 1 base, with 11 bases between the two germline ends. In germline, CDR1 is KGHSH, CDR2 LQKENI. CDR3 sequence reads: CASSPAGGIQETQYF. As DNA, the CDR3 is TGTGCCAGCTCACCAGCTGGCGGGATCCAAGAGACCCAGTACTTC.

V usage is TRBV7-2 and J usage is TRBJ1-5; D gene uncertain. Deletions cut 0 bases from V and 5 bases from J, with 5 bases between. Germline assignment: CDR1 SGHTA and CDR2 FQGNSA. The CDR3 runs 13 residues. The CDR3 coding sequence is TGTGCCAGCAGCTTAGCCGCCGATCAGCCCCAGCATTTT. Residues: CASSLAADQPQHF.

The genes are TRBV7-8 and TRBJ2-3, with 15 bases lining up with TRBD2. The CDR3 loop spans 17 amino acids. Germline V gene lookup returns CDR1 SGHVS and CDR2 FQNEAQ. V lost 5 bases and J lost 6; bases outside the gene matches: 9. The CDR3 region is CASSRRTSGGAGDTQYF. For the CDR3, the DNA is TGTGCCAGCAGCCGGCGGACTAGCGGGGGGGCCGGGGATACGCAGTATTTT.

The rearrangement links TRBV11-2 to TRBJ1-3; no clear D. Germline CDR1 is SGHAT and CDR2 is FQNNGV. V lost 1 base, J lost 4 bases, and 14 bases lay in between. This CDR3 is built from 16 residues. CDR3 bases: TGTGCCAGCAGCTTAGGCCAGTTCCTTAGCGGAAACACCATATATTTT. It specifies CASSLGQFLSGNTIYF.

This clone was seen only once. The chain has TRBV6-6 and TRBJ1-2; D might be TRBD1 (6 bases). V shed 6 bases and J shed 6 bases, with 14 bases lying between them. CDR1 and CDR2 (germline): MNHNY, SVGAGI (reference sequence). CDR3 length equals 13 residues. Written as DNA, the CDR3 is TGTGCCAGCAGGGAACAGGGCGGGGATGGCTACACCTTC. Protein: CASREQGGDGYTF.

This chain connects TRBV28 to TRBJ2-2; D unresolved. CDR1 and CDR2 (germline): MDHEN, SYDVKM. The CDR3 covers 14 residues. The ends were cut back, 3 bases at V and 3 bases at J, with 8 bases in the middle. Here the CDR3 DNA reads TGTGCCAGCAGTTTTAAGGGATACACCGGGGAGCTGTTTTTT. This sequence encodes CASSFKGYTGELFF. Full variable domain (outside the CDR3, taken from reference TRBV28 and TRBJ2-2): DVKVTQSSRYLVKRTGEKVFLECVQDMDHENMFWYRQDPGLGLRLIYFSYDVKMKEKGDIPEGYSVSREKKERFSLILESASTNQTSMYLCASSFKGYTGELFFGEGSRLTVL.